This T cell receptor (beta chain) was obtained from a study of blood T cell repertoires in COVID-19. Data came from immunoSEQ multiplex PCR; TCRdb stores just in-frame clones and leaves some out. This table holds fewer than 350,000 clones, around nine tenths found once. The sample consisted of PBMCs or T cells enriched from blood (not recorded which). The sequence came from a woman aged 40 to 49 who had recovered from COVID-19.

This CDR3 reads CASSPSAGESGANVLTF. CDR3 coding DNA: TGTGCCAGCAGTCCGTCGGCCGGAGAATCTGGGGCCAACGTCCTGACTTTC. The chain combines TRBV4-2 with TRBJ2-6; D remains ambiguous. CDR1 is LGHNA, CDR2 YNFKEQ, per germline. The CDR3 covers 17 residues. V lost 6 bases and J lost 1, with 16 bases in between.